This TCR beta chain was recovered during a study of T cell responses to AZD1222 COVID-19 vaccine (dated by TCRdb to the early 2020s). Concerning the study at large: AZD1222 recipients whose second dose came at about 4 weeks and those whose second dose came at about 12 weeks were combined into one group, since spike-specific TCR depth and breadth did not differ between the two schedules. A total of 240 or so trial participants underwent TCR sequencing, of whom roughly 210 had received two doses of AZD1222 and around 26 had received two doses of the MenACWY control vaccine. Enrollment into the trials was organized by age into subgroups of 18-55, 56-69 and 70-plus years, and those subgroups contained approximately 150, 30 and 60 TCR-sequenced participants, respectively.

The CDR3 regions of human TCRbeta chains were analyzed by immunosequencing. As for how the authors treated the data: TCRs in the repertoires were compared against a reference library of SARS-CoV-2-specific TCRs that had been generated with the MIRA antigen-specificity platform. Breadth was defined as the fraction of unique TCRs that were SARS-CoV-2-associated, and depth was defined as the fraction of total T cells that were SARS-CoV-2-associated. Using the MIRA data, each spike-specific TCR was assigned both to the spike region to which the TCR was reactive and to a CD4 or CD8 class. Log10-transformed breadth and depth values were compared by one-way ANOVA with Sidak's multiple comparisons tests. Imported from immuneACCESS, the table was reduced by TCRdb to in-frame sequences with V and J called. These copies leave out some clones; in studies compared against another copy, an unresolved V gene accounts for under half, and the cause of the remainder is not known. V and J calls and clone size are as listed in that table; D and trimming were resolved from the DNA. The sample table records about 120,000 clones; roughly 93% of these occur just once. Approximately 1.5% of the sample rests with the top ten.

General conclusions and limits of the study: After two AZD1222 doses, spike-specific TCR breadth and depth were significantly higher than at day 0 and than in MenACWY recipients. Because no day 14 peak-response samples were available, repertoires were characterized only after the peak T cell response. Participants were mostly white British and included more females than males, and it was suggested by the authors that clonal diversity may have been underestimated. Conclusions about previously exposed vaccinees are limited, since just a handful of AZD1222 recipients were seropositive for SARS-CoV-2 at baseline. The whole spike protein was spanned by vaccine-associated CD4 TCRs, and dominant responses were seen in regions 160-218 and 743-854. The 56-69-year group was small, and its depth increase did not reach significance, likely because of low power. Nearly half of unique spike-specific TCRs reportedly recognized epitopes outside regions mutated in the B.1.351 and B.1.1.7 variants.

Note on this clone: This clone's antigen is unknown. There are no base qualities to consult, and no much larger clone falls within one base.

The time point label corresponds to: baseline before first vaccination. Vaccinee samples were obtained from the UK trials COV001 and COV002, which included a single-blind randomized controlled phase 2/3 trial of AZD1222 (ChAdOx1 nCoV-19) in healthy adults. For TCRbeta chain sequencing, PBMC samples from trial participants were taken at day 0 and at day 28 after the second dose. The CDR3 sequence holds 19 residues, the cysteine and phenylalanine included. Only the CDR3 DNA is retained, 57 bases long and in frame from the first base. Per the germline V gene, SGDLS is the CDR1 and YYNGEE is the CDR2. A distance of 16 bases separates the germline ends of V and J, which lose 0 bases and 0 bases respectively.

This sample comprised peripheral blood, obtained on day 0 of AZD1222 vaccination. The V and J genes are TRBV9 and TRBJ1-6, with the D gene too uncertain to name. This clonotype was obtained from an adult in good health. The DNA is TGTGCCAGCAGCGTAGGGGATTCCGGCCGGCGCTCCTATAATTCACCCCTCCACTTT. It codes for CASSVGDSGRRSYNSPLHF.